Below, 8 T cell receptor beta chains from the same sample are listed, as sequenced in a study of OX40 agonist ivuxolimab in advanced cancers. The library was generated by the immunoSEQ multiplex PCR assay. The clones in this table, taken by TCRdb from immuneACCESS, are in-frame only. Not every clone is retained; where verified, under half of the shortfall comes from an unresolved V gene, and the cause of the rest is unknown. In this sample the table shows under 65,000 clones, 70% to 90% of which occur a single time. The ten largest clones take up under 0.8% of the sample. The specimen comprised CD4+ or CD8+ T cells sorted from blood, sampled in a trial of the OX40 agonist ivuxolimab. The source of these receptors is an adult with an advanced solid tumor such as melanoma, head and neck, liver or kidney cancer.

This clone was seen more than once but under ten times. The gene calls are TRBV27 and TRBJ1-5; a weak D match, TRBD1 (5 bases). Trimming took 0 bases from V and 7 from J, leaving 13 bases between them. Germline-derived CDR1 and CDR2 are MNHEY and SMNVEV (reference sequence). There are 15 residues in the CDR3. CDR3 coding DNA: TGTGCCAGCAGTTTATCCTTCGGGGGAACGCAGCCCCAGCATTTT. Protein sequence: CASSLSFGGTQPQHF.

The J gene is TRBJ1-5, the V gene TRBV2; D possibly corresponds to TRBD1 (5 bases). V lost 5 bases to trimming and J lost 2 bases, with 10 bases between them. The V gene's germline CDR1 is SNHLY and CDR2 FYNNEI. This CDR3 has 14 amino acids. The CDR3 nucleotides are TGTGCCAGCAGTCCCGGGACCCGCAATCAGCCCCAGCATTTT. This translates into CASSPGTRNQPQHF.

Written as DNA, the CDR3 is TGTGCCAGTAGTCCCCTTAGTGGGAGGGCCTACAATGAGCAGTTCTTC. The encoded protein is CASSPLSGRAYNEQFF. The gene calls are TRBV19 and TRBJ2-1, with TRBD2 identical over 7 bases. The CDR3 contains 16 residues. Germline V lookup: CDR1 LNHDA, CDR2 SQIVND (reference sequence). The J segment lost 2 bases and the V segment lost 5 bases, leaving 9 bases of the junction unmatched.

The chain is built from TRBV11-2 and TRBJ1-4; D remains unclear. Trimming cost V 5 bases and J 0 bases, with 10 bases left between them. CDR3 size: 15 residues. The germline gives CDR1 SGHAT, CDR2 FQNNGV. CDR3 in DNA: TGTGCCAGCAGCGAAAACGGGGCAACTAATGAAAAACTGTTTTTT. Residues: CASSENGATNEKLFF.

The V call is TRBV7-9, the J call TRBJ2-7; tentatively, D is TRBD2 (5 bases). The CDR3 spans 14 residues. CDR1 is SEHNR and CDR2 is FQNEAQ in the germline V gene (reference sequence). The V end lost 3 bases, the J end lost 4 bases, and 13 bases lay between the germline ends. The CDR3 coding sequence is TGTGCCAGCAGCTTGGCGGGCCGGGGTTACGAGCAGTACTTC. Translating it yields CASSLAGRGYEQYF.

The gene calls are TRBV4-3 and TRBJ2-7; D may be TRBD1 (6 bases). V lost 4 bases, J lost 6 bases, and 19 bases lay in between. Germline-derived CDR1 and CDR2 are LGHNA and YSLEER. CDR3 size: 15 residues. The CDR3 here is CASSPLGAQGSEQYF. For the CDR3, the DNA is TGCGCCAGCAGCCCCCTGGGGGCACAGGGAAGCGAGCAGTACTTC.

The genes are TRBV6-5 and TRBJ1-1; D ambiguous. Germline V CDR1 and CDR2: MNHEY, SVGAGI. CDR3 length equals 13 residues. V was pared by 6 bases and J by 1 base, with 9 bases between. The CDR3 DNA reads TGTGCCAGCAGCTGGAGGAGGAACACTGAAGCTTTCTTT. Translating gives CASSWRRNTEAFF.

J is TRBJ1-2 and V is TRBV29-1; TRBD1 matches at 7 bases. Per germline, CDR1 SQVTM and CDR2 ANQGSEA. The CDR3 totals 14 residues. The V segment lost 4 bases and the J segment 3 bases; nucleotides outside the gene matches: 8. CDR3 region: CSVAIRDSDYGYTF. The CDR3 DNA sequence: TGCAGCGTTGCCATACGGGACAGTGACTATGGCTACACCTTC.